Described below is a single T cell receptor (beta chain) sequence and its context. The antigen is undetermined. The data stem from a study of cytomegalovirus exposure and HLA in healthy donors. Study results and limitations: One later analysis reportedly identified an Asian-associated ancestry cluster that showed fewer N-insertions than the roughly 600-donor mean. Researchers catalogued approximately 170 TCR beta chains as cytomegalovirus-associated.

With 60 Vbeta and 13 Jbeta primers, the PCR was carried out. Using immunoSEQ multiplex PCR, the repertoire was profiled, and TCRdb retains in-frame clones only, with some absent. Among some 150,000 clones listed, 60% to 80% were seen once. The sequencing input was PBMCs. This receptor was obtained from a woman aged 25 to 39 in good health and CMV-seronegative.

CDR3 protein: CASTRRVAGGDTQYF. Written as DNA, the CDR3 is TGTGCCAGCACCAGGAGGGTAGCGGGGGGAGATACGCAGTATTTT. The rearrangement links TRBV6-6 to TRBJ2-3, with 10 bases that match TRBD2. Germline-derived CDR1 and CDR2 are MNHNY and SVGAGI (reference sequence). J was trimmed by 5 bases and V by 7 bases; bases with no gene match: 9. This CDR3 has 15 residues.